This TCR beta chain emerged from a study of control samples from healthy donors and cancer patients. Produced via immunoSEQ multiplex PCR; TCRdb's table is partial and in-frame only. The table has 260,000 or so clones, about four fifths seen once. In germline, CDR1 is MNHEY, CDR2 SVGAGI. The junction had 6 bases not matched to a gene; V was cut back by 7 bases and J by 5 bases. The CDR3 totals 14 residues. The specimen was PBMCs. The rearrangement joins TRBV6-5 to TRBJ2-1, with 9 nucleotides matching TRBD1. The receptor's source is an older woman with lung cancer. CDR3 sequence reads: CASTAGTGHNEQFF. The CDR3 DNA is TGTGCCAGCACCGCCGGGACAGGGCACAATGAGCAGTTCTTC.